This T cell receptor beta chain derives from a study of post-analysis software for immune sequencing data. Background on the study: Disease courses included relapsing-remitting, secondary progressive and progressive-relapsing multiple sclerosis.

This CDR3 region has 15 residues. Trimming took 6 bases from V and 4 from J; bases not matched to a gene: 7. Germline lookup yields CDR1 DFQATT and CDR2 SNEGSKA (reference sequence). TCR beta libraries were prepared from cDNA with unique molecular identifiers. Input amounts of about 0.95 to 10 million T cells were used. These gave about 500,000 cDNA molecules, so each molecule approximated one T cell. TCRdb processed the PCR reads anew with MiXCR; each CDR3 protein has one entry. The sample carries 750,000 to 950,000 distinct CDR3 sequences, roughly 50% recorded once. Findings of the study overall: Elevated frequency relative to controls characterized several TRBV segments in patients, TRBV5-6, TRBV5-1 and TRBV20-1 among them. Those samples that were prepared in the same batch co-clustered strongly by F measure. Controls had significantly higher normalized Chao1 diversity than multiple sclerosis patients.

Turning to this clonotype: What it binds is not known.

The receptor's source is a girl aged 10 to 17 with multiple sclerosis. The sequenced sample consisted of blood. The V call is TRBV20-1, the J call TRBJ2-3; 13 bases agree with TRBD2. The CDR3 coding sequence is TGCAGTGCCACCGGACTAGCGGGAGTATCAGATACGCAGTATTTT. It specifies CSATGLAGVSDTQYF.